Listed below are T cell receptor beta chains from one sample, sequenced in a study of cytomegalovirus exposure and HLA in healthy donors. Sequencing was performed with immunoSEQ multiplex PCR; in TCRdb, only in-frame clones are kept and a portion is missing. In the table there are tens of thousands of clones, 85% to 95% of which are singletons. The specimen was PBMCs. These receptors came from a woman aged 18-29 years in good health and CMV-seronegative. CDR3s include the opening cysteine and the closing phenylalanine or tryptophan. Fields, in order: J gene, D gene, V gene, clone size, CDR3 protein, CDR3 DNA. The D gene is left open where the match is weak. Clone size is not always given. Where it is, it says once, few, many or a class for expanded clones.

j_call: TRBJ1-2; d_call: -; v_call: TRBV20-1; clone_size: -; cdr3_aa: CSASDSYGYTF; cdr3_nt: TGCAGTGCTAGCGACAGCTATGGCTACACCTTC
j_call: TRBJ1-1; d_call: TRBD1; v_call: TRBV20-1; clone_size: -; cdr3_aa: CSARTGFVAFF; cdr3_nt: TGCAGTGCCCGGACAGGGTTCGTAGCTTTCTTT
j_call: TRBJ1-2; d_call: TRBD1; v_call: TRBV6-5; clone_size: -; cdr3_aa: CASSYSTPGGRYGYTF; cdr3_nt: TGTGCCAGCAGTTACTCGACTCCAGGGGGCCGGTATGGCTACACCTTC
j_call: TRBJ1-6; d_call: TRBD1; v_call: TRBV2; clone_size: -; cdr3_aa: CASRDDRVNLYPYNSPLHF; cdr3_nt: TGTGCCAGCAGAGATGACAGGGTTAACCTCTACCCCTATAATTCACCCCTCCACTTT
j_call: TRBJ1-1; d_call: -; v_call: TRBV6-6; clone_size: -; cdr3_aa: CASSYSAGQNTEAFF; cdr3_nt: TGTGCCAGCAGTTACTCCGCAGGTCAGAACACTGAAGCTTTCTTT
j_call: TRBJ2-1; d_call: -; v_call: TRBV5-1; clone_size: -; cdr3_aa: CASSLARPNEQFF; cdr3_nt: TGCGCCAGCAGCTTGGCGCGCCCAAATGAGCAGTTCTTC
j_call: TRBJ1-2; d_call: -; v_call: TRBV5-4; clone_size: -; cdr3_aa: CASSPYGQGYTF; cdr3_nt: TGTGCCAGCAGCCCGTACGGACAGGGCTACACCTTC
j_call: TRBJ2-2; d_call: -; v_call: TRBV7-8; clone_size: -; cdr3_aa: CASSLAGGELFF; cdr3_nt: TGTGCCAGCAGCTTAGCCGGCGGGGAGCTGTTTTTT
j_call: TRBJ1-5; d_call: -; v_call: TRBV29-1; clone_size: -; cdr3_aa: CSALQGSGQPQHF; cdr3_nt: TGCAGCGCTCTACAGGGTTCTGGGCAGCCCCAGCATTTT
j_call: TRBJ2-7; d_call: -; v_call: TRBV5-8; clone_size: -; cdr3_aa: CASSLVRYEGNEQYF; cdr3_nt: TGTGCCAGCAGCTTGGTAAGGTACGAGGGCAACGAGCAGTACTTC
j_call: TRBJ2-7; d_call: -; v_call: TRBV4-1; clone_size: -; cdr3_aa: CASSQGGGTDRILTYEQYF; cdr3_nt: TGCGCCAGCAGCCAAGGGGGAGGCACGGACAGGATCCTTACCTACGAGCAGTACTTC
j_call: TRBJ2-5; d_call: -; v_call: TRBV19; clone_size: once; cdr3_aa: CASSRRVAETQYF; cdr3_nt: TGTGCCAGTAGTCGCAGGGTTGCGGAGACCCAGTACTTC
j_call: TRBJ1-1; d_call: -; v_call: TRBV5-4; clone_size: -; cdr3_aa: CASTKVEGSTEAFF; cdr3_nt: TGTGCCAGCACCAAGGTGGAGGGTTCCACTGAAGCTTTCTTT
j_call: TRBJ1-2; d_call: TRBD1; v_call: TRBV18; clone_size: -; cdr3_aa: CASSPSYRGGGYTF; cdr3_nt: TGTGCCAGCTCACCTTCCTACAGGGGCGGTGGCTACACCTTC
j_call: TRBJ2-7; d_call: -; v_call: TRBV20-1; clone_size: -; cdr3_aa: CSALEAYEQYF; cdr3_nt: TGCAGTGCCTTGGAGGCCTACGAGCAGTACTTC
j_call: TRBJ2-5; d_call: TRBD2; v_call: TRBV4-1; clone_size: -; cdr3_aa: CASSQVLAGVFGETQYF; cdr3_nt: TGCGCCAGCAGCCAAGTGCTAGCGGGAGTGTTCGGAGAGACCCAGTACTTC
j_call: TRBJ2-5; d_call: TRBD2; v_call: TRBV7-2; clone_size: -; cdr3_aa: CASSLATSGGQETQYF; cdr3_nt: TGTGCCAGCAGCTTAGCCACTAGCGGGGGCCAAGAGACCCAGTACTTC
j_call: TRBJ2-5; d_call: TRBD2; v_call: TRBV25-1; clone_size: -; cdr3_aa: CASSESLAGGQWATQYF; cdr3_nt: TGTGCCAGCAGTGAATCTCTGGCGGGAGGTCAATGGGCGACCCAGTACTTC
j_call: TRBJ2-7; d_call: TRBD2; v_call: TRBV7-9; clone_size: -; cdr3_aa: CASSLGGRSYEQYF; cdr3_nt: TGTGCCAGCAGCTTGGGCGGGAGGTCCTACGAGCAGTACTTC
j_call: TRBJ2-2; d_call: -; v_call: TRBV6-6; clone_size: -; cdr3_aa: CASSYPESGNTGELFF; cdr3_nt: TGTGCCAGCAGTTACCCTGAGAGCGGGAACACCGGGGAGCTGTTTTTT
j_call: TRBJ1-2; d_call: -; v_call: TRBV19; clone_size: -; cdr3_aa: CASSTMDLGGYTF; cdr3_nt: TGTGCCAGTAGCACCATGGATCTAGGAGGCTACACCTTC
j_call: TRBJ1-1; d_call: -; v_call: TRBV5-6; clone_size: once; cdr3_aa: CASSWEGVQGIVAFF; cdr3_nt: TGTGCCAGCAGCTGGGAGGGGGTCCAGGGGATCGTGGCTTTCTTT
j_call: TRBJ1-1; d_call: TRBD1; v_call: TRBV2; clone_size: -; cdr3_aa: CASPSSQGTEAFF; cdr3_nt: TGTGCCAGCCCTTCTTCACAGGGGACTGAAGCTTTCTTT
j_call: TRBJ2-7; d_call: -; v_call: TRBV10-3; clone_size: -; cdr3_aa: CAISLDRGWGGRTYEQYF; cdr3_nt: TGTGCCATCAGCCTGGACAGGGGCTGGGGCGGGAGGACCTACGAGCAGTACTTC
j_call: TRBJ2-1; d_call: -; v_call: TRBV5-1; clone_size: once; cdr3_aa: CASSFHRLGDNEQFF; cdr3_nt: TGCGCCAGCAGCTTTCATCGGCTCGGAGACAATGAGCAGTTCTTC
j_call: TRBJ2-7; d_call: TRBD2; v_call: TRBV27; clone_size: -; cdr3_aa: CASSLSGATYEQYF; cdr3_nt: TGTGCCAGCAGTCTTAGCGGGGCTACCTACGAGCAGTACTTC
j_call: TRBJ2-3; d_call: -; v_call: TRBV11-3; clone_size: -; cdr3_aa: CASSLNGEDTQYF; cdr3_nt: TGTGCCAGCAGCTTAAATGGAGAAGATACGCAGTATTTT
j_call: TRBJ2-1; d_call: TRBD2; v_call: TRBV30; clone_size: once; cdr3_aa: CAWSVGLAGYNEQFF; cdr3_nt: TGTGCCTGGAGTGTAGGACTAGCGGGATACAATGAGCAGTTCTTC
j_call: TRBJ2-5; d_call: TRBD1; v_call: TRBV18; clone_size: -; cdr3_aa: CASSPPGQQETQYF; cdr3_nt: TGTGCCAGCTCACCGCCGGGACAGCAAGAGACCCAGTACTTC
j_call: TRBJ2-3; d_call: TRBD2; v_call: TRBV7-9; clone_size: -; cdr3_aa: CASSLPSGHTDTQYF; cdr3_nt: TGTGCCAGCAGCTTACCTAGCGGGCACACAGATACGCAGTATTTT
j_call: TRBJ1-4; d_call: -; v_call: TRBV4-2; clone_size: -; cdr3_aa: CASSPQGNPSTNEKLFF; cdr3_nt: TGTGCCAGCAGCCCCCAGGGAAATCCCTCAACTAATGAAAAACTGTTTTTT
j_call: TRBJ2-1; d_call: TRBD1; v_call: TRBV15; clone_size: -; cdr3_aa: CAVARDSLRNEQFF; cdr3_nt: TGTGCCGTAGCCCGGGACAGCCTTAGGAATGAGCAGTTCTTC
j_call: TRBJ2-1; d_call: -; v_call: TRBV5-1; clone_size: -; cdr3_aa: CASSPEGRGGGLDEQFF; cdr3_nt: TGCGCCAGCAGCCCTGAAGGCAGGGGAGGGGGTTTAGATGAGCAGTTCTTC
j_call: TRBJ2-7; d_call: -; v_call: TRBV2; clone_size: -; cdr3_aa: CASRKGNEQYF; cdr3_nt: TGTGCCAGCAGAAAGGGGAACGAGCAGTACTTC